Below, 11 T cell receptor beta chains from the same sample are listed, as sequenced in a study of blood T cell repertoires in COVID-19 (dated by TCRdb to the early 2020s). The library was obtained by the immunoSEQ multiplex PCR assay. TCRdb stores this immuneACCESS table with in-frame sequences only. Part of the clones is absent; in the studies checked, under half of the shortfall reflects unresolved V genes, and no reason is known for the rest. This sample has some 70,000 clones in its table, and more than 60% of those were observed once. More than 20% of the sample comes from the top ten. Sequenced input: peripheral blood. The receptors were sampled from a man in his fifties or sixties with acute or convalescent COVID-19.

The gene calls are TRBV18 and TRBJ2-7, with 12 nucleotides matching TRBD2. The CDR3 consists of 15 residues. The germline V gene has CDR1 KGHSH and CDR2 LQKENI. V lost 4 bases, J lost 5 bases, and 6 bases stayed unmatched. The CDR3 region has the DNA TGTGCCAGCTCACTACTAGCGGGAGGTGACAACGAGCAGTACTTC. Translating gives CASSLLAGGDNEQYF.

J is TRBJ2-2 and V is TRBV18; unclear D gene. This CDR3 has 13 amino acids. With 2 bases removed from V and 5 bases from J, the gap between germline ends came to 6 bases. Germline V gene data show CDR1 as KGHSH and CDR2 as LQKENI. CDR3 bases: TGTGCCAGCTCACCAAGACAAACCGGGGAGCTGTTTTTT. It translates to CASSPRQTGELFF. The full variable domain, with the rest looked up from reference TRBV18 and TRBJ2-2, is NAGVMQNPRHLVRRRGQEARLRCSPMKGHSHVYWYRQLPEEGLKFMVYLQKENIIDESGMPKERFSAEFPKEGPSILRIQQVVRGDSAAYFCASSPRQTGELFFGEGSRLTVL.

This clone was recorded a few times. The chain has TRBV19 and TRBJ2-2, with 7 bases that match TRBD2. With 5 bases clipped from V and 3 bases from J, the junction kept 18 bases outside the gene matches. The CDR3 extends over 19 amino acids. CDR1 LNHDA and CDR2 SQIVND come from the germline V gene (reference sequence). The CDR3 loop is CASSPLLEARGIYTGELFF. The CDR3 coding sequence is TGTGCCAGTAGTCCCCTATTGGAGGCGCGGGGGATTTACACCGGGGAGCTGTTTTTT.

The chain couples TRBV30 to TRBJ1-1, with D possibly matching TRBD1 (6 bases). The CDR3 is 11 amino acids. V dropped 2 bases and J dropped 8 bases, with 9 bases sitting between them. Per the germline V gene, CDR1 is GTSNPN and CDR2 is SVGIG (reference sequence). This chain's CDR3 is CAWSQQGEAFF. The CDR3 DNA follows: TGTGCCTGGAGTCAACAGGGCGAAGCTTTCTTT. The whole variable domain, filled in from reference TRBV30 and TRBJ1-1, reads SQTIHQWPATLVQPVGSPLSLECTVEGTSNPNLYWYRQAAGRGLQLLFYSVGIGQISSEVPQNLSASRPQDRQFILSSKKLLLSDSGFYLCAWSQQGEAFFGQGTRLTVV.

This chain links TRBV3-1 (or the pseudogene TRBV3-2) with TRBJ1-5; D call uncertain. Germline V gene sequence: CDR1 LGHDT, CDR2 YNNKEL (reference sequence). CDR3 size: 13 residues. Trimming removed 2 bases at V and 2 bases at J, with 4 bases between. In nucleotides, the CDR3 is TGTGCCAGCAGCCAATATCGCAATCAGCCCCAGCATTTT. Amino acid sequence: CASSQYRNQPQHF.

For the CDR3, the DNA is TGTGCCAGCAGCTACACTAGCGGGGGGGAATTGAATGAGCAGTTCTTC. It codes for CASSYTSGGELNEQFF. J is TRBJ2-1 and V is TRBV7-2; 13 positions match TRBD2. The CDR3 is made up of 16 amino acids. J was trimmed by 7 bases and V by 4 bases; bases with no gene match: 7. Germline CDR1 is SGHTA and CDR2 is FQGNSA.

The DNA of the CDR3 is TGTGCCAGTAGTACTTCAGCGGGAGACAGGGAGCAGTACTTC. It translates to CASSTSAGDREQYF. The rearrangement uses TRBV19 and TRBJ2-7; TRBD2 aligns across 8 bases. The CDR3 is 14 residues long. Losses at the gene ends were 4 bases for V and 7 bases for J; bases not matched to a gene: 9. Looked up from germline, CDR1 is LNHDA and CDR2 is SQIVND (reference sequence).

A remark on this clone: The limits of the CDR3 on the DNA are not certain, so only TCRdb's listed CDR3 is given. This chain connects TRBV1 to TRBJ2-7; the table calls TRBD2, which could not be checked here. TRBV1 is a pseudogene. From its first to its last residue, the CDR3 has 22 amino acids. Here the CDR3 reads CTSSPQRGRVAGGSPPSYEQYV.

This chain joins TRBV4-2 and TRBJ2-7; D is possibly TRBD2 (5 bases). The CDR3 extends over 20 amino acids. Germline assignment: CDR1 LGHNA and CDR2 YNFKEQ. Trimming shortened V by 1 base and J by 1 base, and 26 bases separated the two germline ends. The CDR3 bases are TGTGCCAGCAGCCAAGTCTCCCATTTAGGACTTGGTATAGATTCCTACGAGCAGTACTTC. Amino acid sequence: CASSQVSHLGLGIDSYEQYF.

The chain employs TRBV5-8 and TRBJ2-7, with D hard to call. The CDR3 loop spans 14 amino acids. Germline V gene lookup returns CDR1 SGHTS and CDR2 YDEGEE. The V end lost 1 base, the J end lost 3 bases, and 11 bases lay between the germline ends. The DNA of the CDR3 is TGTGCCAGCAGCTTGCGTCTATCTATCTACGAGCAGTACGTC. The encoded protein is CASSLRLSIYEQYV.

This chain connects TRBV30 to TRBJ1-4; possible D gene TRBD1, 6 bases. The V and J ends lost 3 bases and 5 bases respectively, with 13 bases between them. The CDR3 runs to 14 residues. Germline V lookup: CDR1 GTSNPN, CDR2 SVGIG (reference sequence). The CDR3 DNA reads TGTGCCTGGAGCGGGGGGCGAGTGAATGAAAAACTGTTTTTT. Translation gives CAWSGGRVNEKLFF.